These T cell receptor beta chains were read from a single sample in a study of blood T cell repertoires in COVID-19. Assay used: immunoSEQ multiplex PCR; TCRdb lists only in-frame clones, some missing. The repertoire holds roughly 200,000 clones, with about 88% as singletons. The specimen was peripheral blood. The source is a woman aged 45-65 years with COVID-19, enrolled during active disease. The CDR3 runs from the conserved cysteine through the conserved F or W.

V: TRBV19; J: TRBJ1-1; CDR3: CASSPVTGLNTEAFF
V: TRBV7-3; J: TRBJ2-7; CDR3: CASSKDRFYEQYF
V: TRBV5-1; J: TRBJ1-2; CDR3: CASSLENSNYGYTF
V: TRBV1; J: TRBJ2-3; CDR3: CTSSQEAGGPEDTQYF
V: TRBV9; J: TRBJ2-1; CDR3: CASSEDLAGGPREQFF
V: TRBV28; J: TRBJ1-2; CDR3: CASSLSGTLLDGYTF
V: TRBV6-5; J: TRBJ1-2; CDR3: CASSQLAGRGYTF
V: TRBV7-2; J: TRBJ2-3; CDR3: CASSWGGPEYTQYF
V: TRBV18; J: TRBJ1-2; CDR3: CASSDRARGYGYTF
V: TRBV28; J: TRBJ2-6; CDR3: CASRGPANREQASGANVLTF
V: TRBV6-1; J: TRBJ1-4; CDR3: CASSEVQNNEKLFF
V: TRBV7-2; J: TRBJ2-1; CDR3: CASSLGLYNEQFF
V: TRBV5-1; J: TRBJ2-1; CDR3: CASSFSNEQFF
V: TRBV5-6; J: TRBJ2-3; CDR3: CASSQGTGRDTQYF
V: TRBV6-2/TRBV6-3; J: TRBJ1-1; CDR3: CASSRLDRGTEAFF
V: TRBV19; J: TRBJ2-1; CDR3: CASSGGGRGTRNEQFF
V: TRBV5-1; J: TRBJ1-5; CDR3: CASRRGQPQHF
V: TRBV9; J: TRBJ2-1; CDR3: CASSVEVWTSGRNEQFF
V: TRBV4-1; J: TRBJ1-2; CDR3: CASSLGGGSEAGYTF
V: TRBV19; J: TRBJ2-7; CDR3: CASSTRDRLGEQYF
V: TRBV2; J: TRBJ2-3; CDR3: CASSASSSTDTQYF
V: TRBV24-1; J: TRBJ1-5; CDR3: CATSERDGNQPQHF
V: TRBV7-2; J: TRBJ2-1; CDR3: CASNPLRTTGDNEQFF